This T cell receptor (beta chain) was profiled in a study of regulatory T cells in long-lasting Graves disease. Study-level background: Newly diagnosed Graves' patients had under 3 months of antithyroid drugs.

Library construction for TCR beta used iRepertoire HTBI primers and Arm-PCR of CDR3 regions. TCRdb reprocessed the multiplex PCR reads with MiXCR, giving one entry per CDR3 protein. The data hold hundreds of thousands of distinct CDR3 sequences, with around 15% observed a single time. Time point here: newly diagnosed GD, antithyroid drugs for less than 3 months. The TCR library was prepared using RNA isolated from PBMCs. Remarks on this clonotype: The antigen is unknown.

Study-wide results and limits: Peripheral blood, not thyroid tissue, was the sole material studied. Persistent Graves' patients showed less TCR diversity than newly diagnosed patients showed.

The sample was peripheral blood mononuclear cells (PBMCs), taken at new diagnosis, from a patient treated with antithyroid drugs. This TCR was sampled from a female donor with Graves disease.

The CDR3 loop is CASSPRWDRYSSGANVLTF. The DNA for the CDR3 is TGTGCCAGCAGCCCCCGGTGGGACAGGTACAGCTCTGGGGCCAACGTCCTGACTTTC. This chain connects TRBV4-2 to TRBJ2-6; 8 bases map to TRBD1. From germline, CDR1 is LGHNA and CDR2 YNFKEQ. This CDR3 has 19 amino acids. V was pared by 4 bases and J by 0 bases, with 11 bases of the junction left unmatched.